What follows is one T cell receptor (beta chain) and its context. Its specificity is not known. Documented time point: week 11, during vaccination. Every vaccine dose comprised 300 ug of mutant IDH1 20-mer peptide plus topical imiquimod. These data come from a study of a mutant IDH1 vaccine in newly diagnosed glioma. Only in-frame clones appear in the TCRdb table, and some are missing; sequencing was by immunoSEQ multiplex PCR. Among 100,000 to 150,000 clones listed, 80% were seen once. The CDR3 is made up of 12 amino acids. Germline V gene data show CDR1 as GTSNPN and CDR2 as SVGIG (reference sequence). V was shortened by 0 bases and J by 4 bases, with 6 bases between the two germline ends.

This specimen consisted of PBMCs, obtained from a glioma patient whose treatment included an IDH1 peptide vaccine. This receptor was identified in a man aged 35 to 55 with glioma. The chain recombines TRBV30 with TRBJ2-5; no clear D. As DNA, the CDR3 is TGTGCCTGGAGTGTGGGCTCAGAGACCCAGTACTTC. Translated, it gives CAWSVGSETQYF.